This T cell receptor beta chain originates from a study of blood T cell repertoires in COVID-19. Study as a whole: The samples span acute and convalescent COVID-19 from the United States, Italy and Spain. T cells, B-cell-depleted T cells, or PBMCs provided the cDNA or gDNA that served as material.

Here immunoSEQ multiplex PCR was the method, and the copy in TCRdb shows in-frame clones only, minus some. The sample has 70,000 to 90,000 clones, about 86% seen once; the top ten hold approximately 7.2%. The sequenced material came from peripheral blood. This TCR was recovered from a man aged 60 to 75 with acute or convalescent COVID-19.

This CDR3 reads CASSIDRGNQPQHF. CDR3 DNA: TGTGCCAGTAGTATAGACAGGGGAAATCAGCCCCAGCATTTT. The chain recombines TRBV19 with TRBJ1-5; tentatively, D is TRBD1 (6 bases). CDR1 LNHDA and CDR2 SQIVND come from the germline V gene (reference sequence). The CDR3 loop spans 14 amino acids. V lost 0 bases and J 4 bases, leaving 7 bases between the germline ends.